These T cell receptor beta chains were read from a single sample in a study of identifying expanded T cells in peripheral blood. Here immunoSEQ multiplex PCR was the method, and the copy in TCRdb shows in-frame clones only, minus some. The sample consists of about 94,000 clones, roughly 90% of them appearing once. Source material: blood. The receptors were gathered from a person aged 18-69 years in good health. The CDR3 runs from the conserved cysteine through the conserved F or W. The D gene is left open where the match is weak. Only some rows state a clone size, as once, few, many or a class for expanded clones.

TRBJ1-2,NA,TRBV27,NA,TGTGCCAGCAGTTTATCGAAGGGGCAGTATGGCTACACCTTC,CASSLSKGQYGYTF
TRBJ2-5,NA,TRBV10-1,NA,TGCGCCAGCAGTGGAACCCTCGGGGAGACCCAGTACTTC,CASSGTLGETQYF
TRBJ2-1,TRBD2,TRBV6-1,NA,TGTGCCAGCAGTGAAGGGCTAGCGGGGCACAATGAGCAGTTCTTC,CASSEGLAGHNEQFF
TRBJ1-2,NA,TRBV7-8,NA,TGTGCCAGCAGCCACGGAGGGGCTACCTATGGCTACACCTTC,CASSHGGATYGYTF
TRBJ1-2,TRBD1,TRBV30,NA,TGTGCCTGGAGTCCGGGACAGGGTGGCTATGGCTACACCTTC,CAWSPGQGGYGYTF
TRBJ2-2,NA,TRBV7-2,once,TGTGCCAGCAGCTTATATCGGGGAGATCTCCCCGGGGAGCTGTTTTTT,CASSLYRGDLPGELFF
TRBJ1-2,NA,TRBV7-9,NA,TGTGCCAGCAGCCCCGCACGGGCAGGAACCTACCGTAAGGATGGCTACACCTTC,CASSPARAGTYRKDGYTF
TRBJ2-7,NA,TRBV6-5,once,TGTGCCAGCAGCCGAGATGACTACGAGCAGTACTTC,CASSRDDYEQYF
TRBJ1-1,NA,TRBV6-1,NA,TGTGCCAGCAGGTCCAACAGGGTCCCGAACACTGAAGCTTTCTTT,CASRSNRVPNTEAFF
TRBJ1-2,NA,TRBV28,NA,TGTGCCAGCAGATTGACAGGTCTAAGGGGCCTTAACTATGGCTACACCTTC,CASRLTGLRGLNYGYTF
TRBJ1-1,NA,TRBV10-1,NA,TGCGCCAGCAGTGAGCCGCTTAGGGGCGGGGGCACTGAAGCTTTCTTT,CASSEPLRGGGTEAFF
TRBJ2-5,TRBD2,TRBV5-1,NA,TGCGCCAGCAGCTTGGAGGAGCGGGGGGACCAGTACTTC,CASSLEERGDQYF
TRBJ2-5,NA,TRBV9,NA,TGTGCCAGCAGCCCATGGACCCCTTCTCCACAAGAGACCCAGTACTTC,CASSPWTPSPQETQYF
TRBJ1-5,TRBD1,TRBV30,NA,TGTGCCTGGAGTTGGGGACAGGGGAATCAGCCCCAGCATTTT,CAWSWGQGNQPQHF
TRBJ2-5,NA,TRBV9,NA,TGTGCCAGCAGCGGCCGCTCCGGGATCCAGACCCAGTACTTC,CASSGRSGIQTQYF
TRBJ2-2,NA,TRBV2,NA,TGTGCCAGCAGAAGAAGAACCGGGGAGCTGTTTTTT,CASRRRTGELFF
TRBJ2-2,TRBD1,TRBV25-1,medium-sized,TGTGCCAGCAGTGGACAGGGGGACACCGGGGAGCTGTTTTTT,CASSGQGDTGELFF
TRBJ1-2,TRBD1,TRBV7-2,NA,TGTGCCAGCAGCATATCGACAGGGGGATTCTATGGCTACACCTTC,CASSISTGGFYGYTF
TRBJ1-2,NA,TRBV30,NA,TGTGCCTGGACCATCGGACCGGGGGGCTACACCTTC,CAWTIGPGGYTF
TRBJ1-6,NA,TRBV4-1,NA,TGCGCCAGCAGCCAGACGATGGCCCGGGACACCTATAATTCACCCCTCCACTTT,CASSQTMARDTYNSPLHF
TRBJ1-5,NA,TRBV6-6,NA,TGTGCCAGCAGCTACCACGACACTCGTAATCAGCCCCAGCATTTT,CASSYHDTRNQPQHF
TRBJ1-4,NA,TRBV4-2,NA,TGTGCCAGCAGCCAAGATCAGGGCGGAAAACTGTTTTTT,CASSQDQGGKLFF
TRBJ1-4,TRBD1,TRBV7-9,NA,TGTGCCAGCAGCTCGCAGGGGGCCGGTGAAAAACTGTTTTTT,CASSSQGAGEKLFF
TRBJ1-2,NA,TRBV5-4,NA,TGTGCCAGCAGCTTGCGTGTGTCGGTAGCTAACTATGGCTACACCTTC,CASSLRVSVANYGYTF
TRBJ1-6,TRBD1,TRBV29-1,NA,TGCAGCGTTCGAGAGCAGGGGGGATCGAATTCACCCCTCCACTTT,CSVREQGGSNSPLHF
TRBJ2-3,TRBD2,TRBV6-1,NA,TGTGCCAGCAGTGTGGGACTAGCGGGGGGGCCAGTTCACACAGATACGCAGTATTTT,CASSVGLAGGPVHTDTQYF
TRBJ2-3,NA,TRBV11-3,NA,TGTGCCAGCAGCTTTGAGCTACCCACAGATACGCAGTATTTT,CASSFELPTDTQYF
TRBJ1-5,TRBD1,TRBV6-5,once,TGTGCCAGCAGTCCAGGGGGTGGCCAGCCCCAGCATTTT,CASSPGGGQPQHF
TRBJ1-2,TRBD1,TRBV5-5,NA,TGTGCCAGCAGCGAGTACCGGGACAGGCCTTATGGCTACACCTTC,CASSEYRDRPYGYTF
TRBJ2-7,NA,TRBV9,NA,TGTGCCAGCAGCGTAGGGGTTGGCGGGTTTTCCTACGAGCAGTACTTC,CASSVGVGGFSYEQYF
TRBJ1-2,NA,TRBV30,NA,TGTGCCTGGAGTGTCGAACGAGGGGTTGGCTACACCTTC,CAWSVERGVGYTF
TRBJ2-3,NA,TRBV10-3,NA,TGTGCCATCAGTGCACCGGACAGCACAGATACGCAGTATTTT,CAISAPDSTDTQYF
TRBJ2-2,TRBD1,TRBV25-1,NA,TGTGCCAGCAGTGAATATACGGGACAGGGGGCCGGGGAGCTGTTTTTT,CASSEYTGQGAGELFF
TRBJ2-7,NA,TRBV6-1,NA,TGTGCCAGCAGGGGCTTTTACGAGCAGTACTTC,CASRGFYEQYF
TRBJ1-5,NA,TRBV30,NA,TGTGCCTGGAGTGTCCATAGCAATCAGCCCCAGCATTTT,CAWSVHSNQPQHF
TRBJ1-1,NA,TRBV14,NA,TGTGCCAGCAGCCCCGCAAGGAACGCCGCTTTCTTT,CASSPARNAAFF
TRBJ2-1,NA,TRBV18,NA,TGTGCCAGCTCACCACAGGGAGCCTACAATGAGCAGTTCTTC,CASSPQGAYNEQFF
TRBJ1-2,NA,TRBV10-3,NA,TGTGCCATCAGTGAGGTCGTGGGTGGCTACACCTTC,CAISEVVGGYTF
TRBJ1-2,NA,TRBV6-1,NA,TGTGCCAGCAGTGAGGCCCTCGGTGCTAACTATGGCTACACCTTC,CASSEALGANYGYTF
TRBJ2-5,NA,TRBV6-1,NA,TGTGCCAGCAGTGAAAGGTTGAGGGTACTACAAGAGACCCAGTACTTC,CASSERLRVLQETQYF
TRBJ2-6,TRBD1,TRBV18,NA,TGTGCCAGCTCATCGGACAGGTTCGGGTCTGGGGCCAACGTCCTGACTTTC,CASSSDRFGSGANVLTF
TRBJ2-1,NA,TRBV13,once,TGTGCCAGCAGCGCGAGAGATGAGCAGTTCTTC,CASSARDEQFF
TRBJ2-7,NA,TRBV11-2,NA,TGTGCCAGCAGCTTAGCGGGCGAGCAGTACTTC,CASSLAGEQYF
TRBJ2-1,NA,TRBV6-4,NA,TGTGCCAGCAGTGTAGGGACAAGCGCTGAGCAGTTCTTC,CASSVGTSAEQFF
TRBJ2-5,NA,TRBV18,NA,TGTGCCAGCTCACCACAGCAAGAGACCCAGTACTTC,CASSPQQETQYF
TRBJ1-5,NA,TRBV19,NA,TGTGCCAGTAGTATAATACCAGGGGAGAATCAGCCCCAGCATTTT,CASSIIPGENQPQHF
TRBJ2-1,TRBD2,TRBV7-9,NA,TGTGCCAGCAGCAGTAGCGGGAGGGCCGTCGATGAGCAGTTCTTC,CASSSSGRAVDEQFF
TRBJ2-7,NA,TRBV25-1,NA,TGTGCCAGCAGTGAATGGGGGGTAAACTACGAGCAGTACTTC,CASSEWGVNYEQYF
TRBJ1-1,NA,TRBV25-1,NA,TGTGCCAGCAGTGGACTGGTGAACACTGAAGCTTTCTTT,CASSGLVNTEAFF
TRBJ2-2,NA,TRBV18,NA,TGTGCCAGCTCACCATGGGCGGACAAGAACACCGGGGAGCTGTTTTTT,CASSPWADKNTGELFF
TRBJ1-5,TRBD1,TRBV2,NA,TGTGCCAGCAGCGGCACAGGGGGCGGGAGTCAGCCCCAGCATTTT,CASSGTGGGSQPQHF
TRBJ2-5,NA,TRBV9,NA,TGTGCCAGCAGCGTAGACCGCCGGGAGACCCAGTACTTC,CASSVDRRETQYF
TRBJ1-2,NA,TRBV19,NA,TGTGCCAGTAGTGTGACAGCTAACTATGGCTACACCTTC,CASSVTANYGYTF
TRBJ1-1,NA,TRBV5-4,NA,TGTGCCAGCAGCTTGGTGGGGCAGATGAACACTGAAGCTTTCTTT,CASSLVGQMNTEAFF
TRBJ2-1,TRBD2,TRBV18,NA,TGTGCCAGCTCACCCCAACTAGCGGGGTTTGGTGATGAGCAGTTCTTC,CASSPQLAGFGDEQFF
TRBJ1-6,NA,TRBV7-8,NA,TGTGCCAGCAGCTTAGCGGAGGCACAGAGACGAACCAATAATTCACCCCTCCACTTT,CASSLAEAQRRTNNSPLHF
TRBJ1-5,TRBD1,TRBV10-3,NA,TGTGCCATCCGGAAGGGGGCCGATCAGCCCCAGCATTTT,CAIRKGADQPQHF
TRBJ2-3,TRBD1,TRBV9,NA,TGTGCCAGCAGCCTCCAGGGGGCGTATAGCACAGATACGCAGTATTTT,CASSLQGAYSTDTQYF
TRBJ1-4,TRBD1,TRBV2,NA,TGTGCCAGCAGGCCCGGACAGGGTGGAAAACTGTTTTTT,CASRPGQGGKLFF